This T cell receptor beta chain stems from a study of T cell responses to AZD1222 COVID-19 vaccine (dated by TCRdb to about 2021). Background on the whole study: AZD1222 recipients given second doses at about 4 weeks or at about 12 weeks were pooled, since spike-specific TCR depth and breadth were not found to differ between the two schedules. TCR sequencing was performed for about 250 trial participants, of whom about 210 were given two doses of AZD1222 and approximately 25 were given two doses of MenACWY control vaccine. Trial participants were enrolled by age into subgroups of 18-55, 56-69 and 70-plus years, and around 150, 29 and 61 TCR-sequenced participants, respectively, were included in these subgroups. Points the paper makes about the study in general: Reportedly, close to half of the unique spike-specific TCRs recognized epitopes lying outside the regions that are mutated in the B.1.351 and B.1.1.7 variants. Vaccine-associated CD4 TCRs spanned the whole spike protein, with dominant responses in regions 160-218 and 743-854. Because no day 14 peak-response samples were available, repertoires were characterized only after the peak T cell response. The 56-69-year group was small, and its depth increase did not reach significance, likely because of low power. A significant rise in spike-specific TCR breadth and depth was observed after two AZD1222 doses relative to day 0 and relative to MenACWY recipients. Participants were mostly white British, with more females than males. The authors suggested clonal diversity may have been underestimated. Conclusions about previously exposed vaccinees are limited, since just 6 or 7 AZD1222 recipients were seropositive for SARS-CoV-2 at baseline.

The CDR3 regions of human TCRbeta chains were subjected to immunosequencing. The published analysis was carried out like this. Repertoire TCRs were checked for matches against a reference library of SARS-CoV-2-specific TCRs that had been generated using the MIRA antigen-specificity platform. Breadth was defined as the fraction of unique TCRs that were SARS-CoV-2-associated. Depth was defined as the fraction of total T cells that were SARS-CoV-2-associated. Using the MIRA data, each spike-specific TCR was mapped to the spike region that the TCR reacts to and placed in a CD4 or CD8 class. Log10-transformed breadth and depth values were compared by one-way ANOVA with Sidak's multiple comparisons tests. Held by TCRdb, this immuneACCESS table contains in-frame sequences only and omits some clones. Under half of the omission traces to an unresolved V gene where checked; the cause of the rest is unknown. The DNA was the basis for D and trimming; V, J and clone size are from that table. A total of roughly 130,000 clones appear in this sample, roughly 87% of them only once. 1.4% to 1.5% of the sample is held by the ten biggest clonotypes.

As to this clone: Its antigen remains undetermined. It has no much larger one-base neighbor in the sample; base qualities were not kept.

Interpreted using the paper, the time point label stands for: baseline before first vaccination. The vaccinee samples were drawn from two UK trials, COV001 and COV002, one of which was a single-blind randomized controlled phase 2/3 trial testing AZD1222 (ChAdOx1 nCoV-19) in healthy adults. For TCRbeta chain sequencing, PBMC samples were collected from trial participants at day 0 and at day 28 after the second dose. The CDR1 and CDR2 encoded by the germline V gene (reference sequence) are MNHEY and SMNVEV. V and J lose 3 bases and 3 bases, and a span of 11 bases separates them. The CDR3 holds 14 amino acids from the cysteine to the phenylalanine. Kept here is only the CDR3 DNA, which spans 42 bases and is read in frame from base 1.

The sequence came from an adult in good health. This sequence uses TRBV27 and TRBJ1-1; perhaps TRBD1 is the D gene, with 5 bases matching. Sequencing used peripheral blood, obtained on day 0 of AZD1222 vaccination. The CDR3 protein: CASSFQGGYTEAFF. The DNA sequence follows: TGTGCCAGCAGTTTCCAGGGAGGGTACACTGAAGCTTTCTTT.